Shown below are 15 T cell receptor beta chains from a single sample sequenced in a study of memory CD4+ T cells and cytomegalovirus serostatus. Single viable CD3+CD4+CD8-CD45RO+ cells were sorted as the memory CD4+ T cells. Here immunoSEQ multiplex PCR was the method, and the copy in TCRdb shows in-frame clones only, minus some. The sample shows roughly 54,000 clones, around 81% of them seen only once. The specimen sequenced was memory CD4+ T cells from blood. Receptors were obtained from an adult in good health and CMV-seronegative.

The chain combines TRBV18 with TRBJ2-5, with D tentatively TRBD1 (6 bases). Germline V gene lookup returns CDR1 KGHSH and CDR2 LQKENI. The germline V and J ends were trimmed by 5 bases and 10 bases, with 20 bases remaining between them. The CDR3 spans 14 residues. CDR3 sequence: CASSGDRNPGSQYF. CDR3 DNA: TGTGCCAGCTCAGGAGACAGGAACCCAGGGAGCCAGTACTTC.

CDR3 region: CASSLEPGGNTEAFF. The CDR3 nucleotides read TGCGCCAGCAGCTTGGAACCAGGGGGAAACACTGAAGCTTTCTTT. This sequence joins TRBV5-1 and TRBJ1-1; 7 bases fit TRBD1. This CDR3 is built from 15 residues. The trim removed 0 bases at V and 2 bases at J, leaving 4 bases unmatched. Germline CDR1 reads SGHRS; CDR2 reads YFSETQ.

The CDR3 loop reads CASSEMVWLRPQHF. The CDR3 DNA reads as TGTGCCAGCAGTGAAATGGTATGGCTGAGGCCCCAGCATTTT. The chain joins TRBV6-1 to TRBJ1-5; D is uncertain. V was cut by 2 bases and J by 9 bases, with 14 bases left in between. The germline V gene encodes CDR1 MNHNS and CDR2 SASEGT. The CDR3 sequence is 14 residues long.

This chain uses TRBV30 with TRBJ1-6; D unresolved. The ends were cut back, 2 bases at V and 6 bases at J, with 14 bases in the middle. Germline V gene data show CDR1 as GTSNPN and CDR2 as SVGIG (reference sequence). This CDR3 spans 15 amino acids. The CDR3 region is CAWSSPGNSNSPLHF. The CDR3 DNA reads TGTGCCTGGAGTTCTCCAGGAAACTCTAATTCACCCCTCCACTTT.

The chain is built from TRBV28 and TRBJ1-2, with a possible D match to TRBD1 (5 bases). The CDR3 has 14 amino acids. Trimming pared 5 bases from V and 7 bases from J, leaving 17 bases between. Per the germline V gene, CDR1 is MDHEN and CDR2 is SYDVKM. The CDR3 DNA reads as TGTGCCAGCAGTCGGCGCCTTGGGGGGGTTGGCTACACCTTC. Its translation: CASSRRLGGVGYTF.

This chain joins TRBV28 and TRBJ2-5; unclear D gene. With the DNA end fitting TRBJ2-7 better, the J assignment may be wrong. Looked up from germline, CDR1 is MDHEN and CDR2 is SYDVKM. The CDR3 is 10 residues long. CDR3 residues: CATQTYEQYF. The DNA for the CDR3 is TGTGCCACGCAGACCTACGAGCAGTACTTC.

The chain employs TRBV11-3 and TRBJ2-3; TRBD2 agrees at 9 bases. The CDR3 is 19 residues long. Germline V gene lookup returns CDR1 SGHNT and CDR2 YENEEA. Unmatched junction bases numbered 10, after V lost 0 bases and J lost 0 bases. The DNA of the CDR3 is TGTGCCAGCAGCTTAGATCGTGGCGGGGGGGCTCGGAGCACAGATACGCAGTATTTT. It translates to CASSLDRGGGARSTDTQYF. Full variable domain (rest looked up from reference TRBV11-3 and TRBJ2-3): EAGVVQSPRYKIIEKKQPVAFWCNPISGHNTLYWYLQNLGQGPELLIRYENEEAVDDSQLPKDRFSAERLKGVDSTLKIQPAELGDSAVYLCASSLDRGGGARSTDTQYFGPGTRLTVL.

This clone was picked up one time. This chain links TRBV7-2 with TRBJ2-7; D remains unclear. There are 11 residues in the CDR3. V lost 5 bases and J 0 bases, leaving 2 bases between the germline ends. Germline V CDR1 and CDR2: SGHTA, FQGNSA. CDR3 residues: CASSRSYEQYF. CDR3 coding DNA: TGTGCCAGCAGCCGCTCCTACGAGCAGTACTTC. The variable domain in full, completed from reference TRBV7-2 and TRBJ2-7, reads GAGVSQSPSNKVTEKGKDVELRCDPISGHTALYWYRQSLGQGLEFLIYFQGNSAPDKSGLPSDRFSAERTGGSVSTLTIQRTQQEDSAVYLCASSRSYEQYFGPGTRLTVT.

The rearrangement uses TRBV19 and TRBJ1-2; 7 bases agree with TRBD1. From germline, CDR1 is LNHDA and CDR2 SQIVND (reference sequence). The CDR3 has 14 amino acids. Losses at the gene ends were 3 bases for V and 4 bases for J; bases not matched to a gene: 5. The CDR3 reads CASSISRQGYGYTF. In DNA form, the CDR3 reads TGTGCCAGTAGTATCTCCAGACAGGGCTATGGCTACACCTTC.

This chain joins TRBV2 and TRBJ2-1; no definite D call. Germline CDR1 and CDR2: SNHLY and FYNNEI. This CDR3 spans 12 amino acids. The ends were cut back, 1 base at V and 4 bases at J, with 2 bases in the middle. The CDR3 reads CASSEEYNEQFF. CDR3 DNA sequence: TGTGCCAGCAGTGAAGAGTACAATGAGCAGTTCTTC.

The chain has TRBV5-1 and TRBJ2-5; TRBD2 aligns across 7 bases. Germline CDR1 is SGHRS and CDR2 is YFSETQ. This CDR3 is 14 amino acids long. V shed 7 bases and J 5 bases; nucleotides not matched to a gene: 11. DNA for the CDR3: TGCGCCAGCGGCACGGGGGGTGGTTTGGAGACCCAGTACTTC. It encodes CASGTGGGLETQYF.

This clone was observed a few times. The chain has TRBV6-5 and TRBJ1-5, with D possibly being TRBD1 (5 bases). The CDR3 runs 12 residues. CDR1 is MNHEY and CDR2 is SVGAGI in the germline V gene. V was pared by 6 bases and J by 7 bases, with 10 bases between. CDR3 sequence reads: CASSRGGQPQHF. In nucleotides, the CDR3 is TGTGCCAGCAGCCGGGGGGGACAGCCCCAGCATTTT.

DNA of the CDR3: TGTGCCAGCAGCTCAGGGTTTGAGCAGTACTTC. This gives the protein CASSSGFEQYF. The chain employs TRBV5-6 and TRBJ2-7; the D gene is possibly TRBD1 (5 bases). The germline V and J ends were trimmed by 3 bases and 7 bases, with 8 bases remaining between them. The length of the CDR3 is 11 residues. The V gene's germline CDR1 is SGHDT and CDR2 YYEEEE.

This clone was recorded a few times. The chain employs TRBV28 and TRBJ2-1, with D possibly matching TRBD2 (6 bases). CDR3 length equals 13 residues. V was shortened by 7 bases and J by 7 bases, with 14 bases between the two germline ends. The germline CDR1 and CDR2 sequences are MDHEN and SYDVKM. In nucleotides, the CDR3 is TGTGCCAGCACCCTACTAGGGAGGAATGAGCAGTTCTTC. Protein product: CASTLLGRNEQFF.

The J gene is TRBJ2-7, the V gene TRBV28, with 8 bases fitting TRBD1. CDR3 length: 16 residues. CDR1 and CDR2 from the germline V gene are MDHEN and SYDVKM. Trimming at V came to 2 bases and at J to 2 bases, leaving 8 bases not matched to a gene. The CDR3 nucleotides read TGTGCCAGCAGTTTACCACAGGGGGAATTACCCTACGAGCAGTACTTC. Encoded protein: CASSLPQGELPYEQYF.